Given below is one T cell receptor (beta chain) in context. The antigen is not known. This sample is part of a study of blood T cells in healthy people across ages. Germline V lookup: CDR1 MNHEY, CDR2 SVGAGI. CDR3 length equals 15 residues. With V trimmed by 5 bases and J by 1 base, 6 bases remained unmatched. Isolating PBMCs gave at least 6 million of these cells per sample. Sample-barcoded 5' priming and a J-beta primer mix drove a second PCR of roughly 7 to 11 cycles. TCRdb processed the 5' RACE reads anew with MiXCR; each CDR3 protein has one entry. Of under 2 million distinct CDR3 sequences detected, 34% appear once; the ten largest clones hold roughly 10%. Study results and limitations: There was a strong correlation between TCR beta diversity and naive T cell percentage. Versus aged donors, long-lived donors had higher diversity and more naive CD4+ cells.

The source material was blood. The receptor was derived from a woman in her thirties in good health. The chain recombines TRBV6-5 with TRBJ2-5; TRBD1 agrees at 8 bases. CDR3 residues: CASSGTGGSQETQYF. The CDR3 DNA sequence: TGTGCCAGCAGTGGAACAGGGGGTAGCCAAGAGACCCAGTACTTC.